A single sample is the source of the 24 T cell receptor beta chains below, sequenced in a study of identical twins (TCRdb year 2016). Libraries were made using 5' RACE. Sequencing was performed on an Illumina HiSeq 2000. TCRdb trimmed public reads at Q25 via fastp, called clones via MiXCR and kept in-frame beta chains. Rows with one shared CDR3 protein collapse into an entry with the most common genes and DNA. In this sample the table shows around 230,000 distinct CDR3 sequences, less than 10% of which occur a single time. The top ten constitute about 5.5% of the sample. The sample taken for sequencing was memory (CD45RO+) T cells sorted from blood. The sample's cell subset or site, from its label and the paper: CD45RO+ enriched T cells. Every receptor here comes from a young woman in good health.

The V and J genes are TRBV11-3 and TRBJ2-2; D not resolved. V lost 7 bases and J lost 5, with 8 bases in between. The CDR3 is made up of 12 amino acids. Per germline, CDR1 SGHNT and CDR2 YENEEA. CDR3 DNA sequence: TGTGCCAGCACCCCTGGGACCGGGGAGCTGTTTTTT. Its protein is CASTPGTGELFF.

This clonotype showed up just a few times. V gene TRBV12-3 or TRBV12-4 combines with J gene TRBJ2-7, with a weak D call TRBD2 (5 bases). The CDR3 extends over 13 amino acids. V gave up 0 bases and J gave up 4 bases, with 7 bases separating them. The DNA for the CDR3 is TGTGCCAGCAGTTTAGCGAGCGGATACGAGCAGTACTTC. Protein product: CASSLASGYEQYF.

This clonotype has just a few counts. V usage is TRBV20-1 and J usage is TRBJ2-2; 11 bases are shared with TRBD2. Per germline, CDR1 DFQATT and CDR2 SNEGSKA (reference sequence). This CDR3 has 16 residues. Trimming at V came to 2 bases and at J to 2 bases, leaving 4 bases not matched to a gene. Here the CDR3 DNA reads TGCAGTGCTAGATTTCTAGCGGGGGGAAACACCGGGGAGCTGTTTTTT. Protein sequence: CSARFLAGGNTGELFF.

The rearrangement links TRBV20-1 to TRBJ1-2; no clear D. Trimming cost V 3 bases and J 8 bases, with 13 bases left between them. The CDR3 covers 12 residues. In germline, CDR1 is DFQATT, CDR2 SNEGSKA (reference sequence). The CDR3: CSARVGVSGYTF. Here the CDR3 DNA reads TGCAGTGCTAGGGTTGGAGTATCCGGCTACACCTTC.

This clonotype was seen only a few times. The rearrangement joins TRBV11-3 to TRBJ1-3; D unresolved. Trimming cost V 0 bases and J 9 bases, with 21 bases left between them. The CDR3 has 17 amino acids. Germline CDR1 reads SGHNT; CDR2 reads YENEEA. CDR3 sequence: CASSLEAHGPSPGTIYF. The DNA of the CDR3 is TGTGCCAGCAGCTTAGAAGCCCATGGTCCCTCCCCAGGCACCATATATTTT.

The table lists this clonotype with many counts. The genes are TRBV11-3 and TRBJ2-3; D not resolved. The ends were cut back, 2 bases at V and 4 bases at J, with 4 bases in the middle. Germline CDR1 reads SGHNT; CDR2 reads YENEEA. The CDR3 loop spans 12 amino acids. CDR3 sequence (DNA): TGTGCCAGCAGCTTATATCCAGATACGCAGTATTTT. It specifies CASSLYPDTQYF.

This clonotype was counted only a few times. The chain couples TRBV29-1 to TRBJ2-1; D perhaps matches TRBD1 (5 bases). Germline CDR1 is SQVTM and CDR2 is ANQGSEA. V was clipped by 3 bases and J by 8 bases, with 17 bases between them. The CDR3 length is 14 residues. The CDR3 bases are TGCAGCGTTGACCCAACAGGTACATATGATGAGCAGTTCTTC. This translates into CSVDPTGTYDEQFF.

The V gene is TRBV20-1, the J gene TRBJ1-5; D gene ambiguous. CDR3 length: 13 amino acids. The V gene's germline CDR1 is DFQATT and CDR2 SNEGSKA (reference sequence). V was cut by 6 bases and J by 4 bases, with 13 bases left in between. The CDR3 DNA is TGCAGTGCCCCGGTGTCCCAAAATCAGCCCCAGCATTTT. Protein: CSAPVSQNQPQHF.

The chain is built from TRBV4-1 and TRBJ2-1; D ambiguous. The CDR3 extends over 15 amino acids. Germline CDR1 MGHRA, CDR2 YSYEKL. V lost 1 base and J 12 bases, leaving 19 bases between the germline ends. The CDR3 loop reads CASSQALGQATWQFF. The CDR3 nucleotides are TGCGCCAGCAGCCAAGCCCTCGGGCAGGCCACCTGGCAGTTCTTC.

There are many counts of this clonotype. The V and J genes are TRBV18 and TRBJ1-1, with D perhaps matching TRBD1 (6 bases). The CDR3 contains 12 residues. Germline CDR1 is KGHSH and CDR2 is LQKENI. Between the trimmed V and J ends, which lost 1 base and 6 bases, there was a span of 6 bases. In nucleotides, the CDR3 is TGTGCCAGCTCACCACAGGGGGCTGAAGCTTTCTTT. The encoded protein is CASSPQGAEAFF.

This clonotype appeared many times. CDR3 sequence (DNA): TGTGCCAGCAGCCACAGGGCGGCCGGGGAGCTGTTTTTT. Translating it yields CASSHRAAGELFF. The gene calls are TRBV14 and TRBJ2-2; D is perhaps TRBD1 (5 bases). CDR1 is SGHDN, CDR2 FVKESK, per germline. Trimming pared 3 bases from V and 6 bases from J, leaving 8 bases between. The CDR3 covers 13 residues. Full variable domain (remainder filled in from reference TRBV14 and TRBJ2-2): EAGVTQFPSHSVIEKGQTVTLRCDPISGHDNLYWYRRVMGKEIKFLLHFVKESKQDESGMPNNRFLAERTGGTYSTLKVQPAELEDSGVYFCASSHRAAGELFFGEGSRLTVL.

This clonotype has ten or more counts. In DNA form, the CDR3 reads TGCGCCAGCAGCTTGCCCCCTGGGGGTAACCACCGCAAAAACATTCAGTACTTC. Translating it yields CASSLPPGGNHRKNIQYF. The rearrangement links TRBV5-1 to TRBJ2-4; D may be TRBD1 or TRBD2 (5 bases each). This CDR3 is 18 amino acids long. CDR1 is SGHRS and CDR2 is YFSETQ in the germline V gene. V lost 1 base, J lost 3 bases, and 20 bases lay in between.

This clonotype was recorded at least ten times. The chain is built from TRBV4-1 and TRBJ2-1; D is undetermined. Per the germline V gene, CDR1 is MGHRA and CDR2 is YSYEKL. The V gene lost 3 bases and the J gene lost 2 bases, with 14 bases spanning the gap. This CDR3 spans 16 amino acids. CDR3 nucleotides: TGCGCCAGCAGCCAGGCTTTGGGCGGAACCTACAATGAGCAGTTCTTC. Translation: CASSQALGGTYNEQFF.

V is TRBV20-1 and J is TRBJ2-5, with TRBD2 matching 7 bases. Trimming cost V 2 bases and J 6 bases; bases outside gene matches: 9. Germline V gene sequence: CDR1 DFQATT, CDR2 SNEGSKA (reference sequence). The CDR3 has 14 amino acids. CDR3 in DNA: TGCAGTGCTAGAACTGCGGGGGAGCGAAAGACCCAGTACTTC. Translating gives CSARTAGERKTQYF.

This clonotype was seen only a few times. This chain uses TRBV7-2 with TRBJ2-7; D unclear. The CDR3 sequence is 15 residues long. Trimming removed 4 bases from V and 4 bases from J, with 17 bases in between. The germline CDR1 and CDR2 sequences are SGHTA and FQGNSA. This chain's CDR3 is CASSSQVLETYEQYF. The CDR3 DNA follows: TGTGCCAGCAGCTCCCAGGTACTCGAAACGTACGAGCAGTACTTC. Full variable domain (outside the CDR3, taken from reference TRBV7-2 and TRBJ2-7): GAGVSQSPSNKVTEKGKDVELRCDPISGHTALYWYRQSLGQGLEFLIYFQGNSAPDKSGLPSDRFSAERTGGSVSTLTIQRTQQEDSAVYLCASSSQVLETYEQYFGPGTRLTVT.

This clonotype was observed a few times. The rearrangement links TRBV27 to TRBJ2-7; the D gene is possibly TRBD2 (6 bases). This CDR3 comprises 13 residues. From germline, CDR1 is MNHEY and CDR2 SMNVEV (reference sequence). Trimming shortened V by 5 bases and J by 1 base, and 9 bases separated the two germline ends. The DNA for the CDR3 is TGTGCCAGCAGTAAGGGAGGTTCCTACGAGCAGTACTTC. Translation gives CASSKGGSYEQYF.

The V call is TRBV2, the J call TRBJ1-2; 8 bases map to TRBD1. The CDR3 sequence is 15 residues long. Germline loops: CDR1 SNHLY, CDR2 FYNNEI. The J segment lost 7 bases and the V segment lost 2 bases, leaving 9 bases of the junction unmatched. CDR3 in amino acids: CASSETFDRGTGYTF. The CDR3 nucleotides read TGTGCCAGCAGTGAAACTTTTGACAGGGGTACTGGCTACACCTTC.

The genes are TRBV6-1 and TRBJ1-4, with D uncertain. In germline, CDR1 is MNHNS, CDR2 SASEGT. CDR3 length: 15 residues. The V and J ends lost 6 bases and 4 bases respectively, with 15 bases between them. In DNA form, the CDR3 reads TGTGCCAGCAGGGCAATAGGAGTACTTAATGAAAAACTGTTTTTT. The encoded protein is CASRAIGVLNEKLFF.

The V call is TRBV6-2 or TRBV6-3, the J call TRBJ1-2; D is uncertain. The CDR3 is made up of 14 amino acids. Trimming took off 5 bases at V and 4 bases at J, with 14 bases between the two ends. In germline, CDR1 is MNHEY, CDR2 SVGEGT. This CDR3 is CASSDTGWSYGYTF. Written as DNA, the CDR3 is TGTGCCAGCAGTGACACCGGATGGAGCTATGGCTACACCTTC.

This clonotype was seen only a few times. This sequence joins TRBV28 and TRBJ2-7; perhaps D is TRBD1 or TRBD2 (5 bases each). Germline CDR1 MDHEN, CDR2 SYDVKM. The CDR3 is 14 residues long. V lost 6 bases and J lost 3, with 15 bases in between. The CDR3, as DNA: TGTGCCAGCAGATCCCGGGACCTGTACTACGAGCAGTACTTC. This codes for CASRSRDLYYEQYF. Drawing the rest from reference TRBV28 and TRBJ2-7, the complete variable domain is DVKVTQSSRYLVKRTGEKVFLECVQDMDHENMFWYRQDPGLGLRLIYFSYDVKMKEKGDIPEGYSVSREKKERFSLILESASTNQTSMYLCASRSRDLYYEQYFGPGTRLTVT.

The sample holds a few counts of this clonotype. The chain has TRBV20-1 and TRBJ2-1, with a tentative D call TRBD2 (6 bases). The ends were cut back, 5 bases at V and 0 bases at J, with 17 bases in the middle. Germline V gene data show CDR1 as DFQATT and CDR2 as SNEGSKA (reference sequence). CDR3 length: 16 amino acids. The CDR3 bases are TGCAGTGCTTTGGCCCCCCGGGGGAGCTCCTACAATGAGCAGTTCTTC. Residues: CSALAPRGSSYNEQFF.

There are many counts of this clonotype. The genes are TRBV5-6 and TRBJ2-3; no clear D. The germline V gene encodes CDR1 SGHDT and CDR2 YYEEEE. The CDR3 consists of 12 residues. V was cut by 5 bases and J by 3 bases, with 7 bases left in between. The CDR3 is CASRIDTDTQYF. Written as DNA, the CDR3 is TGTGCCAGCAGAATCGATACAGATACGCAGTATTTT.

This clonotype was counted ten times or more. The V and J genes are TRBV12-3 or TRBV12-4 and TRBJ1-5, with D tentatively TRBD1 (6 bases). This CDR3 contains 14 residues. With 6 bases removed from V and 7 bases from J, the gap between germline ends came to 16 bases. The CDR3 spells CASSPGGGLQPQHF. The CDR3 coding sequence is TGTGCCAGCAGCCCCGGTGGGGGCTTACAGCCCCAGCATTTT.

The chain couples TRBV20-1 to TRBJ2-3; 7 bases fit TRBD2. The CDR3 runs 12 residues. The germline CDR1 and CDR2 sequences are DFQATT and SNEGSKA (reference sequence). Trimming cost V 6 bases and J 4 bases; bases outside gene matches: 4. The CDR3, as DNA: TGCAGTGCACCGGGGGGATCAGATACGCAGTATTTT. Its protein product is CSAPGGSDTQYF.